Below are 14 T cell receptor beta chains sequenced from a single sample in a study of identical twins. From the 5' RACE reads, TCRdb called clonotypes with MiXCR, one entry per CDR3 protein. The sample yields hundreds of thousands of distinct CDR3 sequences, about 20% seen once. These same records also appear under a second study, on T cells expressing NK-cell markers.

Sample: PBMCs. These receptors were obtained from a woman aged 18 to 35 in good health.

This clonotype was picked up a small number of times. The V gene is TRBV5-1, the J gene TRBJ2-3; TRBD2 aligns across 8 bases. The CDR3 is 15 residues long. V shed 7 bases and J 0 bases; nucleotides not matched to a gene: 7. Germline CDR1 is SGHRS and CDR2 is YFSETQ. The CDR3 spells CASGLQRGSTDTQYF. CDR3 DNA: TGCGCCAGCGGGTTGCAGCGGGGGAGCACAGATACGCAGTATTTT.

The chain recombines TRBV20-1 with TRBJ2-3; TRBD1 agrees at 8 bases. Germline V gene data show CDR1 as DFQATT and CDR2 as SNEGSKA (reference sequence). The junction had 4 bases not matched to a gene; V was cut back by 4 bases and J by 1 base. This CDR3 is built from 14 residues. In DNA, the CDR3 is TGCAGTGCTATGACAGGGGAGGGCACAGATACGCAGTATTTT. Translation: CSAMTGEGTDTQYF.

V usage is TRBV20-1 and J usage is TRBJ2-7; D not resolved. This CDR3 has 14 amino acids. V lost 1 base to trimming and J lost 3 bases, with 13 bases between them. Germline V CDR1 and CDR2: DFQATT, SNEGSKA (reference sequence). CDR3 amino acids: CSARGTDGVYEQYF. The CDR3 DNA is TGCAGTGCTAGAGGTACCGACGGCGTCTACGAGCAGTACTTC.

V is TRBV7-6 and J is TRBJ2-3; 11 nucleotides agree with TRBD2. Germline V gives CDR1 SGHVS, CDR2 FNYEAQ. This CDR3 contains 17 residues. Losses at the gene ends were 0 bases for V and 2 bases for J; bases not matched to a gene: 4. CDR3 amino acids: CASSLAGLAEDTDTQYF. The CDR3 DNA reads TGTGCCAGCAGCTTAGCGGGACTAGCGGAGGACACAGATACGCAGTATTTT.

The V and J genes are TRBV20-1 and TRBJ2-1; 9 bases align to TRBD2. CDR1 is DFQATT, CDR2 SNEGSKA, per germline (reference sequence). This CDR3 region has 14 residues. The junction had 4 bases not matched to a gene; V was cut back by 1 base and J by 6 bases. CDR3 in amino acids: CSARVAGGGNEQFF. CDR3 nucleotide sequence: TGCAGTGCTAGAGTGGCGGGAGGGGGCAATGAGCAGTTCTTC.

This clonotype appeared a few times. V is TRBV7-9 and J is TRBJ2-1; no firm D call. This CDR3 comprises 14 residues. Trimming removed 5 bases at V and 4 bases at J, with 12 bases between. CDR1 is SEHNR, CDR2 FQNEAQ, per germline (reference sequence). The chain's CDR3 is CASSPRSLYNEQFF. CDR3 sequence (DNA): TGTGCCAGCAGCCCCAGGTCGCTGTACAATGAGCAGTTCTTC.

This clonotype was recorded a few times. The CDR3 is CASSASGYPQETQYF. CDR3 bases: TGTGCCAGCAGCGCTAGTGGCTACCCACAAGAGACCCAGTACTTC. The gene calls are TRBV7-2 and TRBJ2-5; D remains ambiguous. The CDR3 runs to 15 residues. CDR1 is SGHTA and CDR2 is FQGNSA in the germline V gene. Trimming cost V 5 bases and J 2 bases, with 15 bases left between them.

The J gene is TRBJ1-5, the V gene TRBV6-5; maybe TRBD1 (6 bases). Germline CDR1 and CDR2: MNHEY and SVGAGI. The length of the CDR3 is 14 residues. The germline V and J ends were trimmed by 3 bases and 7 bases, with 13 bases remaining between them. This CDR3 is CASSYGGRGQPQHF. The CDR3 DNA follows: TGTGCCAGCAGTTATGGGGGCAGGGGACAGCCCCAGCATTTT.

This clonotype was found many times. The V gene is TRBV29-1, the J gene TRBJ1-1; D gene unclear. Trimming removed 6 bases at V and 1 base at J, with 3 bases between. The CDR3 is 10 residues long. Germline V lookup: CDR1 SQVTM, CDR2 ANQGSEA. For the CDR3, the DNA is TGCAGCGTAGGGAACACTGAAGCTTTCTTT. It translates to CSVGNTEAFF.

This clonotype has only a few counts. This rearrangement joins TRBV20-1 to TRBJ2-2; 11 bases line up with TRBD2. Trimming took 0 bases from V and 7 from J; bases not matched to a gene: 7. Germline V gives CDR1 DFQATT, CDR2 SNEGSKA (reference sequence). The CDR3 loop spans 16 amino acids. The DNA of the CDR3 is TGCAGTGCTAGAGAGGCTAGCGGGAGGAGTGACGGGGAGCTGTTTTTT. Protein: CSAREASGRSDGELFF.

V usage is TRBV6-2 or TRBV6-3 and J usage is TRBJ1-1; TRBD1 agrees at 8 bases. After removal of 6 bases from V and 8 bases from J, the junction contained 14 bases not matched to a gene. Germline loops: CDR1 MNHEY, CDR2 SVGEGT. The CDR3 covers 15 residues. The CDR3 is CASSDKTGGEVEAFF. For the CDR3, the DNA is TGTGCCAGCAGCGATAAAACAGGGGGAGAGGTGGAAGCTTTCTTT.

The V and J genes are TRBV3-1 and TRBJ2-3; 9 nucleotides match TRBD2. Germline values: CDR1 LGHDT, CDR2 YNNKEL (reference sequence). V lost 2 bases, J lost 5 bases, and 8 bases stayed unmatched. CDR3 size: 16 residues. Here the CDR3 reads CASSQRAGGPGDTQYF. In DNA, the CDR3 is TGTGCCAGCAGCCAACGCGCGGGGGGGCCGGGAGATACGCAGTATTTT.

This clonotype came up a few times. Here the CDR3 DNA reads TGTGCCAGCAGTATCCCGGGACAGGAAGCTTTCTTT. This translates into CASSIPGQEAFF. This chain joins TRBV12-3 or TRBV12-4 and TRBJ1-1, with 7 bases lining up with TRBD1. V lost 5 bases to trimming and J lost 8 bases; unmatched junction nucleotides: 5. This CDR3 has 12 amino acids.

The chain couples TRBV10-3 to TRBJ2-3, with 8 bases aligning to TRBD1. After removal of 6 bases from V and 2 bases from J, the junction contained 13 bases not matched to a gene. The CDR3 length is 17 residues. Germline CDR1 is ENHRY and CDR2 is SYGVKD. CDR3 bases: TGTGCCATCAGCGACAGTACGACAGGGGAGTTCACAGATACGCAGTATTTT. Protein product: CAISDSTTGEFTDTQYF.